The 25 T cell receptor beta chains given below trace back to one sample, sequenced in a study of cytomegalovirus exposure and HLA in healthy donors. 13 Jbeta primers and 60 Vbeta primers were used for the PCR. Repertoires were generated with immunoSEQ multiplex PCR, while TCRdb's copy carries only in-frame clones and drops some. The table lists around 140,000 clones, about 74% of them singletons. Sequencing was carried out using PBMCs. These receptors were obtained from a woman in her sixties or seventies in good health and CMV-seronegative.

The rearrangement uses TRBV5-1 and TRBJ1-2; D unresolved. Germline lookup yields CDR1 SGHRS and CDR2 YFSETQ. V lost 0 bases and J 5 bases, leaving 14 bases between the germline ends. This CDR3 spans 15 amino acids. CDR3 in DNA: TGCGCCAGCAGCTTGGGTGAGGGAATAGGGTATGGCTACACCTTC. Translation: CASSLGEGIGYGYTF.

This clone occurred a few times. The CDR3 sequence is CAWSVGQGWTEAFF. CDR3 DNA sequence: TGTGCCTGGAGTGTAGGTCAGGGCTGGACTGAAGCTTTCTTT. The genes are TRBV30 and TRBJ1-1; a weak D match, TRBD1 (5 bases). V lost 0 bases to trimming and J lost 5 bases, with 13 bases between them. The CDR3 runs 14 residues. CDR1 GTSNPN and CDR2 SVGIG come from the germline V gene (reference sequence).

The V call is TRBV5-1, the J call TRBJ1-2, with TRBD1 as a possible D gene (6 bases). Trimming shortened V by 0 bases and J by 4 bases, and 10 bases separated the two germline ends. Per germline, CDR1 SGHRS and CDR2 YFSETQ. CDR3 size: 14 residues. The CDR3 nucleotides are TGCGCCAGCAGCTTGGACAGGGAAGGCTATGGCTACACCTTC. Its translation: CASSLDREGYGYTF.

V gene TRBV5-4 combines with J gene TRBJ2-5, with D maybe TRBD2 (6 bases). With 1 base removed from V and 6 bases from J, the gap between germline ends came to 13 bases. The CDR3 has 14 amino acids. Looked up from germline, CDR1 is SGHNT and CDR2 is YYREEE (reference sequence). The CDR3 protein is CASSLWRGEKTQYF. In nucleotides, the CDR3 is TGTGCCAGCAGCTTGTGGCGGGGAGAAAAGACCCAGTACTTC.

This clone showed up just once. V usage is TRBV23-1 and J usage is TRBJ2-7; possible D gene TRBD1, 6 bases. TRBV23-1 belongs to the ORF category, with a function that is uncertain. V was pared by 4 bases and J by 7 bases, with 23 bases between. This CDR3 contains 16 residues. This chain's CDR3 is CASSRVRDTGPREQYF. The CDR3, as DNA: TGCGCCAGCAGTCGAGTCCGGGACACCGGCCCTCGAGAGCAGTACTTC.

This clone turned up a few times. V gene TRBV2 combines with J gene TRBJ1-5, with 11 bases lining up with TRBD1. V was pared by 6 bases and J by 7 bases, with 5 bases of the junction left unmatched. CDR1 and CDR2 (germline): SNHLY, FYNNEI. There are 14 residues in the CDR3. The CDR3 reads CASRGTGGLQPQHF. CDR3 nucleotides: TGTGCCAGCAGGGGGACAGGGGGACTGCAGCCCCAGCATTTT.

The chain links TRBV9 to TRBJ1-1, with no clear D. Per germline, CDR1 SGDLS and CDR2 YYNGEE. The V end was cut by 4 bases, the J end by 1 base, with 8 bases between. CDR3 length: 13 residues. CDR3 residues: CASSPLPNTEAFF. CDR3 nucleotide sequence: TGTGCCAGCAGCCCCCTCCCGAACACTGAAGCTTTCTTT.

This chain links TRBV10-3 with TRBJ1-5; TRBD1 is a possible D gene (6 bases). The CDR3 totals 17 residues. Germline CDR1 ENHRY, CDR2 SYGVKD. V was trimmed by 3 bases and J by 2 bases, leaving 17 bases between them. The DNA of the CDR3 is TGTGCCATCAGTGAAACAGGGCTGATACTCGGCAATCAGCCCCAGCATTTT. This gives the protein CAISETGLILGNQPQHF.

V usage is TRBV29-1 and J usage is TRBJ2-1; 10 bases are a match to TRBD2. This CDR3 contains 15 residues. V trimming: 6 bases; J trimming: 2 bases; junction bases outside the gene matches: 7. The V gene's germline CDR1 is SQVTM and CDR2 ANQGSEA. This chain's CDR3 is CSVLGLAEAYNEQFF. The CDR3 DNA reads as TGCAGCGTCCTAGGACTAGCGGAGGCCTACAATGAGCAGTTCTTC.

The chain is built from TRBV28 and TRBJ1-2; tentatively, D is TRBD1 (5 bases). Germline CDR1 reads MDHEN; CDR2 reads SYDVKM. This CDR3 region has 13 residues. Trimming took 2 bases from V and 5 from J, leaving 9 bases between them. CDR3: CASSLGQGYGYTF. The DNA of the CDR3 is TGTGCCAGCAGTTTAGGGCAGGGTTATGGCTACACCTTC.

The CDR3 loop reads CASSLGWPDNQPQHF. The CDR3 nucleotides read TGTGCCAGCAGCTTAGGCTGGCCAGATAATCAGCCCCAGCATTTT. The gene calls are TRBV7-9 and TRBJ1-5; D gene unclear. With 1 base removed from V and 4 bases from J, the gap between germline ends came to 11 bases. The CDR3 extends over 15 amino acids. Germline CDR1 and CDR2: SEHNR and FQNEAQ (reference sequence).

The chain carries TRBV9 and TRBJ2-6; 8 bases agree with TRBD2. Trimming cost V 0 bases and J 1 base; bases outside gene matches: 3. Germline V gene lookup returns CDR1 SGDLS and CDR2 YYNGEE. The CDR3 length is 17 residues. The CDR3 DNA reads TGTGCCAGCAGCGTAGCGGCGGGGGGTTCTGGGGCCAACGTCCTGACTTTC. Its protein product is CASSVAAGGSGANVLTF.

This rearrangement joins TRBV2 to TRBJ1-1; 8 bases are shared with TRBD1. Germline V CDR1 and CDR2: SNHLY, FYNNEI. J was trimmed by 2 bases and V by 7 bases; bases with no gene match: 6. The CDR3 totals 14 residues. In DNA form, the CDR3 reads TGTGCCAGCACCTCGACAGGGGTTAACACTGAAGCTTTCTTT. As protein: CASTSTGVNTEAFF.

The J gene is TRBJ2-1, the V gene TRBV27, with 7 bases matching TRBD2. V was pared by 1 base and J by 0 bases, with 3 bases of the junction left unmatched. Germline loops: CDR1 MNHEY, CDR2 SMNVEV (reference sequence). The CDR3 has 16 residues. The CDR3 sequence: CASSLLGGSSYNEQFF. The CDR3 coding sequence is TGTGCCAGCAGTTTATTGGGCGGGAGCTCCTACAATGAGCAGTTCTTC.

The V and J genes are TRBV30 and TRBJ1-1; 9 nucleotides line up with TRBD1. J gave up 0 bases and V 3 bases, and 8 bases lay outside the gene matches. Per germline, CDR1 GTSNPN and CDR2 SVGIG (reference sequence). There are 16 residues in the CDR3. The CDR3 coding sequence is TGTGCCTGGAGCGTCCTCCGGGACAGGGTGAACACTGAAGCTTTCTTT. It translates to CAWSVLRDRVNTEAFF.

This clone was seen more than once but under ten times. This rearrangement joins TRBV5-1 to TRBJ2-7; 8 bases are a match to TRBD1. Germline CDR1 and CDR2: SGHRS and YFSETQ. The junction had 4 bases not matched to a gene; V was cut back by 0 bases and J by 2 bases. The CDR3 sequence is 15 residues long. Here the CDR3 DNA reads TGCGCCAGCAGCTTGGGGACAGGGTTAACCTACGAGCAGTACTTC. The encoded protein is CASSLGTGLTYEQYF.

The chain carries TRBV6-1 and TRBJ2-5; tentative D call: TRBD1 (6 bases). The V end lost 6 bases, the J end lost 2 bases, and 10 bases lay between the germline ends. The germline CDR1 and CDR2 sequences are MNHNS and SASEGT. This CDR3 comprises 13 residues. The CDR3 nucleotides are TGTGCCAGCAGGCAAAGGGGGCAAGAGACCCAGTACTTC. Translation: CASRQRGQETQYF.

A single count supports this clone. The rearrangement uses TRBV28 and TRBJ1-3; tentative D call: TRBD1 (6 bases). CDR3 length: 14 residues. Germline CDR1 is MDHEN and CDR2 is SYDVKM. V was cut by 6 bases and J by 6 bases, with 15 bases left in between. The CDR3 reads CASRAGGAENTIYF. Here the CDR3 DNA reads TGTGCCAGCAGAGCCGGGGGGGCCGAAAACACCATATATTTT.

In DNA form, the CDR3 reads TGTGCCAGCAGTAAACAGGGGGCTCGGAACACCGGGGAGCTGTTTTTT. It yields the protein CASSKQGARNTGELFF. V and J are TRBV6-4 and TRBJ2-2, with 9 bases aligning to TRBD1. The CDR3 extends over 16 amino acids. J was trimmed by 1 base and V by 5 bases; bases with no gene match: 5. Looked up from germline, CDR1 is MRHNA and CDR2 is SNTAGT.

The gene calls are TRBV28 and TRBJ2-7; 12 nucleotides align to TRBD1. The CDR3 covers 14 residues. V lost 6 bases and J lost 7; bases outside the gene matches: 7. The germline CDR1 and CDR2 sequences are MDHEN and SYDVKM. CDR3 nucleotides: TGTGCCAGCAGCCGGGACAGGGGGCGAGGGGAGCAGTACTTC. This gives the protein CASSRDRGRGEQYF.

V usage is TRBV2 and J usage is TRBJ2-2; no definite D call. Germline V lookup: CDR1 SNHLY, CDR2 FYNNEI. The CDR3 covers 13 residues. The ends were cut back, 9 bases at V and 5 bases at J, with 13 bases in the middle. The CDR3 protein is CASSRLETGELFF. In DNA form, the CDR3 reads TGTGCCAGTAGCCGTTTGGAGACCGGGGAGCTGTTTTTT. Looking up the rest from reference TRBV2 and TRBJ2-2 gives the full variable domain: EPEVTQTPSHQVTQMGQEVILRCVPISNHLYFYWYRQILGQKVEFLVSFYNNEISEKSEIFDDQFSVERPDGSNFTLKIRSTKLEDSAMYFCASSRLETGELFFGEGSRLTVL.

V and J are TRBV13 and TRBJ1-2; 10 bases are a match to TRBD1. The junction had 14 bases not matched to a gene; V was cut back by 5 bases and J by 8 bases. Germline CDR1 and CDR2: PRHDT and FYEKMQ (reference sequence). There are 16 residues in the CDR3. The chain's CDR3 is CASSPRSTGGRGGYTF. The CDR3 nucleotides read TGTGCCAGCAGCCCTAGGTCGACAGGGGGCCGGGGGGGCTACACCTTC.

This chain links TRBV28 with TRBJ2-5, with D perhaps TRBD1 (7 bases). V shed 2 bases and J shed 5 bases, with 15 bases lying between them. This CDR3 is 15 amino acids long. In germline, CDR1 is MDHEN, CDR2 SYDVKM. CDR3 in amino acids: CASSLGGGVRETQYF. As DNA, the CDR3 is TGTGCCAGCAGTTTAGGAGGGGGCGTTAGGGAGACCCAGTACTTC.

This chain's CDR3 is CASGTGGNPYEQYF. Here the CDR3 DNA reads TGTGCCAGCGGGACAGGGGGAAATCCCTACGAGCAGTACTTC. The chain joins TRBV28 to TRBJ2-7; 11 bases are a match to TRBD1. The germline V gene encodes CDR1 MDHEN and CDR2 SYDVKM. CDR3 length: 14 residues. Unmatched junction bases numbered 5, after V lost 8 bases and J lost 2 bases.

The gene calls are TRBV6-6 and TRBJ2-5; a possible D gene is TRBD1 (6 bases). The J call may be wrong; the DNA end is better matched by TRBJ2-7. Germline values: CDR1 MNHNY, CDR2 SVGAGI (reference sequence). The CDR3 loop spans 14 amino acids. The CDR3 here is CASRPQGSYYEQYF. The CDR3 DNA follows: TGTGCCAGCAGACCACAGGGAAGCTACTACGAGCAGTACTTC.